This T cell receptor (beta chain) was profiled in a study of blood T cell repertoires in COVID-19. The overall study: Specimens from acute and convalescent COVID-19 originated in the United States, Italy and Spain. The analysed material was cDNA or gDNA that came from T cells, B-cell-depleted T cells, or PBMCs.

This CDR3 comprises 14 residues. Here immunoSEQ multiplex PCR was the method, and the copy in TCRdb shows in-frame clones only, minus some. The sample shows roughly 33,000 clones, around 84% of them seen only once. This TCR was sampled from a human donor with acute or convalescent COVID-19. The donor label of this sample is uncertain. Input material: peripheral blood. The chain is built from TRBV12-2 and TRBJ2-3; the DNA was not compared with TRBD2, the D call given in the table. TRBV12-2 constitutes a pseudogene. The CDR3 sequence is CAPCPSAGEHTQYF. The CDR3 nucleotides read TGTGCCCCCTGCCCGTCGGCGGGAGAACATACGCAGTATTTT.